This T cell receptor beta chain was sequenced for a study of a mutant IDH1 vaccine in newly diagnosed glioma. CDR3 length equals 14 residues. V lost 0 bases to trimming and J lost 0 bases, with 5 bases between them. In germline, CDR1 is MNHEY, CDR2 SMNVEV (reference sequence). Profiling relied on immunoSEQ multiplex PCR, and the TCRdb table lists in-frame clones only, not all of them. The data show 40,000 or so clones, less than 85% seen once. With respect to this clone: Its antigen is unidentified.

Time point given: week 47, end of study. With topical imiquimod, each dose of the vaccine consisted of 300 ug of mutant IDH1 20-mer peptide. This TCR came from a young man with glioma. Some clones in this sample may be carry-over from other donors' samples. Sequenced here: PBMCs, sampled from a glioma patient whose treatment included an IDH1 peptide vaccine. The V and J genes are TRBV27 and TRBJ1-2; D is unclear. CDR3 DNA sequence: TGTGCCAGCAGTTTATCCGGAGCTAACTATGGCTACACCTTC. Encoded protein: CASSLSGANYGYTF.